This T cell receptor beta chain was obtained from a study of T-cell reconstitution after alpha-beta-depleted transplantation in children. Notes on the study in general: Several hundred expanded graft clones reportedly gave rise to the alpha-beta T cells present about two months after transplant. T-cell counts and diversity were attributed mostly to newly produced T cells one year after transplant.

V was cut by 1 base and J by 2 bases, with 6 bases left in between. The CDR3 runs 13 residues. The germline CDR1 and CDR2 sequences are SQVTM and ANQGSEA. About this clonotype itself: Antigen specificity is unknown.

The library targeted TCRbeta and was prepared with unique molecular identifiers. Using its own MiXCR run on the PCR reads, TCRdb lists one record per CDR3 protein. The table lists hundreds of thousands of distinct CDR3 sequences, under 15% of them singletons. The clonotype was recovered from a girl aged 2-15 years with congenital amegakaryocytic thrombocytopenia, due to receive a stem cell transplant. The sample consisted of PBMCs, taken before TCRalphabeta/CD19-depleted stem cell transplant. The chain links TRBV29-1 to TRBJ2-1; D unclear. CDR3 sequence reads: CSVEAGPYNEQFF. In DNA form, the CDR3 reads TGCAGCGTTGAAGCGGGCCCCTACAATGAGCAGTTCTTC.